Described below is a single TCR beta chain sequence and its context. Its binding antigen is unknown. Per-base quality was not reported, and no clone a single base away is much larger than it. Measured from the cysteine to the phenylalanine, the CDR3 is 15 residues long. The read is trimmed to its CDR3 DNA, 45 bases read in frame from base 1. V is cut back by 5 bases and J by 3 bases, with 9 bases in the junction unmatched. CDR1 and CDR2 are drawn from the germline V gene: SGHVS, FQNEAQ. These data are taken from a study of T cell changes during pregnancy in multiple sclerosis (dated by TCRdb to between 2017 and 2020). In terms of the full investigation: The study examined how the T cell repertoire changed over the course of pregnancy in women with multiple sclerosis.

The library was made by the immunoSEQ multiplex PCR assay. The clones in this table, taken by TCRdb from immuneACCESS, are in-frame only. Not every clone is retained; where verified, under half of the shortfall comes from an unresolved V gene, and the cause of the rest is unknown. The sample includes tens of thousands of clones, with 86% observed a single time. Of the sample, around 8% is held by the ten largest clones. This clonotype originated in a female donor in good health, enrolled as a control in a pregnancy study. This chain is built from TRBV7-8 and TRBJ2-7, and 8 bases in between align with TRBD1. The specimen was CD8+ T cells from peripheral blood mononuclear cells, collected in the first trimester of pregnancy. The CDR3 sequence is CASSPPDRVIYEQYF. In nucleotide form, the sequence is TGTGCCAGCAGCCCGCCGGACAGGGTGATCTACGAGCAGTACTTC.